A selection of T cell receptor beta chains follows, all from one sample in a study of CD8+ T cells in alopecia areata. Sequencing used immunoSEQ multiplex PCR; TCRdb keeps in-frame clones, though not all of them. The sample holds 150,000 or so clones; about 88% are singletons and the top ten take less than 15%. This material consisted of CD8+ T cells sorted from blood, taken at week 4, from a patient treated with tofacitinib. The receptors come from a human donor with alopecia areata. The CDR3 runs from the conserved cysteine through the conserved F or W. The D gene is left open where the match is weak. The size of a clone is reported for some rows only, either as once, few or many, or as a class for expanded clones.

j_gene,abundance,d_gene,v_gene,CDR3aa,CDR3nt
TRBJ1-1,-,-,TRBV30,CAWSNPNTEAFF,TGTGCCTGGAGTAACCCGAACACTGAAGCTTTCTTT
TRBJ2-1,few,-,TRBV27,CASSLTGLTYNEQFF,TGTGCCAGCAGTTTAACTGGACTAACCTACAATGAGCAGTTCTTC
TRBJ2-2,-,TRBD1,TRBV5-1,CASSPDRATGELFF,TGCGCCAGCAGCCCGGACAGGGCCACCGGGGAGCTGTTTTTT
TRBJ1-2,-,-,TRBV5-4,CASSLWGAANYGYTF,TGTGCCAGCAGCTTGTGGGGGGCAGCAAACTATGGCTACACCTTC
TRBJ1-2,-,-,TRBV4-1,CASSYQVGVYGYTF,TGCGCCAGCAGCTACCAGGTGGGGGTCTATGGCTACACCTTC
TRBJ2-2,-,-,TRBV27,CASSSRLVTGELFF,TGTGCCAGCAGCAGTCGACTAGTTACCGGGGAGCTGTTTTTT
TRBJ2-7,once,TRBD1,TRBV29-1,CSVEEGQGVSYEQYF,TGCAGCGTGGAAGAGGGACAGGGCGTTTCCTACGAGCAGTACTTC
TRBJ2-7,-,-,TRBV25-1,CASSADGISYEQYF,TGTGCCAGCAGCGCGGACGGGATATCCTACGAGCAGTACTTC
TRBJ2-3,-,-,TRBV4-1,CASSQESSGRSTDTQYF,TGCGCCAGCAGCCAAGAATCCAGCGGGCGATCCACAGATACGCAGTATTTT
TRBJ1-2,-,TRBD1,TRBV27,CATRDSRVYGYTF,TGTGCCACCCGGGACAGTAGGGTCTATGGCTACACCTTC
TRBJ2-5,-,-,TRBV29-1,CSVEQGLGETQYF,TGCAGCGTTGAGCAGGGTCTGGGGGAGACCCAGTACTTC
TRBJ1-1,-,-,TRBV9,CASSLGGDTEAFF,TGTGCCAGCAGCCTCGGTGGGGACACTGAAGCTTTCTTT
TRBJ1-1,few,-,TRBV29-1,CSVDSGGTEAFF,TGCAGCGTTGATTCCGGGGGCACTGAAGCTTTCTTT
TRBJ1-1,-,-,TRBV27,CASSLNGVNTEAFF,TGTGCCAGCAGTTTGAACGGAGTGAACACTGAAGCTTTCTTT
TRBJ2-7,-,-,TRBV5-4,CASSSVLDQREQYF,TGTGCCAGCAGCTCGGTACTAGACCAACGGGAGCAGTACTTC
TRBJ1-1,-,-,TRBV9,CASSGRDGAFF,TGTGCCAGCAGCGGCCGGGACGGAGCTTTCTTT
TRBJ2-2,-,TRBD1,TRBV13,CASSSQRDRGLLGELFF,TGTGCCAGCAGCTCCCAGCGGGACAGGGGGCTCCTGGGGGAGCTGTTTTTT
TRBJ2-5,once,-,TRBV9,CASSVAGGTGETQYF,TGTGCCAGCAGCGTAGCTGGCGGGACCGGAGAGACCCAGTACTTC
TRBJ2-1,-,-,TRBV4-1,CASSPRGGEQFF,TGCGCCAGCAGCCCTAGAGGGGGTGAGCAGTTCTTC
TRBJ2-7,once,-,TRBV27,CASSLGPAYEQYF,TGTGCCAGCAGTCTAGGACCTGCCTACGAGCAGTACTTC
TRBJ2-7,-,-,TRBV6-5,CASSYRDSSYEQYF,TGTGCCAGCAGTTATCGGGACTCTTCCTACGAGCAGTACTTC
TRBJ1-5,once,-,TRBV7-9,CASSSYGSHQPQHF,TGTGCCAGCAGCTCCTACGGGTCCCATCAGCCCCAGCATTTT
TRBJ2-1,-,-,TRBV5-4,CASSLSRDEQFF,TGTGCCAGCAGCCTTAGTAGGGATGAGCAGTTCTTC
TRBJ2-3,-,TRBD2,TRBV4-1,CASSQDRTSGFTDTQYF,TGCGCCAGCAGCCAAGATAGGACTAGCGGGTTCACAGATACGCAGTATTTT
TRBJ2-1,-,TRBD2,TRBV29-1,CSLLAGGVDEQFF,TGCAGCCTATTAGCGGGAGGAGTTGATGAGCAGTTCTTC
TRBJ2-1,-,-,TRBV5-4,CASSLKANEQFF,TGTGCCAGCAGCTTGAAGGCCAATGAGCAGTTCTTC
TRBJ1-1,-,TRBD1,TRBV29-1,CSAQDRGPPLTEAFF,TGCAGCGCTCAAGACAGGGGGCCACCCCTCACTGAAGCTTTCTTT
TRBJ2-1,once,TRBD2,TRBV2,CASSDPRLAGFYNEQFF,TGTGCCAGCAGTGACCCCCGACTAGCGGGATTCTACAATGAGCAGTTCTTC
TRBJ2-2,-,-,TRBV27,CASSFGGGGGELFF,TGTGCCAGCAGTTTCGGCGGAGGGGGCGGGGAGCTGTTTTTT
TRBJ2-2,-,-,TRBV7-9,CASSLVGRANTGELFF,TGTGCCAGCAGCTTAGTGGGCAGAGCGAACACCGGGGAGCTGTTTTTT
TRBJ2-3,-,TRBD1,TRBV27,CASSYLDRSTDTQYF,TGTGCCAGCAGCTACTTGGACAGGAGCACAGATACGCAGTATTTT
TRBJ2-5,-,-,TRBV27,CATRQGQTQYF,TGTGCCACTCGACAAGGGCAGACCCAGTACTTC
TRBJ2-6,-,-,TRBV5-1,CASSLGTAGANVLTF,TGCGCCAGCAGCTTGGGGACAGCTGGGGCCAACGTCCTGACTTTC
TRBJ1-2,-,TRBD1,TRBV9,CASSTSDRGHNGYTF,TGTGCCAGCAGCACCTCGGACAGGGGGCACAATGGCTACACCTTC
TRBJ2-7,-,TRBD1,TRBV6-6,CASSYDRDYEQYF,TGTGCCAGCAGTTATGACAGGGACTACGAGCAGTACTTC
TRBJ1-2,-,-,TRBV27,CASSWTANYGYTF,TGTGCCAGCAGTTGGACGGCGAACTATGGCTACACCTTC
TRBJ1-2,-,TRBD1,TRBV2,CASPGQGSVRDNYGYTF,TGTGCCAGCCCGGGACAGGGCTCCGTGAGGGATAACTATGGCTACACCTTC
TRBJ2-1,-,-,TRBV7-9,CASSSLRENEQFF,TGTGCCAGCAGCTCCCTCCGGGAAAATGAGCAGTTCTTC
TRBJ2-2,-,-,TRBV9,CASSVQGIAGELFF,TGTGCCAGCAGCGTTCAGGGAATCGCCGGGGAGCTGTTTTTT
TRBJ2-3,once,TRBD2,TRBV12-5,CASGLGLAGGVTDTQYF,TGTGCTAGTGGTTTGGGGCTAGCGGGAGGTGTCACAGATACGCAGTATTTT
TRBJ2-1,-,-,TRBV4-1,CASSQAGNQNEQFF,TGCGCCAGCAGCCAAGCCGGGAATCAGAATGAGCAGTTCTTC
TRBJ2-1,few,TRBD2,TRBV27,CASSTQAGNSYNEQFF,TGTGCCAGCAGTACCCAAGCGGGGAACTCCTACAATGAGCAGTTCTTC
TRBJ2-2,-,-,TRBV6-5,CASSYSYTGELFF,TGTGCCAGCAGTTACTCGTACACCGGGGAGCTGTTTTTT
TRBJ2-3,-,-,TRBV15,CATSTIAESTDTQYF,TGTGCCACCAGCACAATAGCGGAAAGCACAGATACGCAGTATTTT
TRBJ2-3,-,-,TRBV6-1,CASSLGLITDTQYF,TGTGCCAGCAGTCTCGGCCTTATCACAGATACGCAGTATTTT
TRBJ2-7,-,-,TRBV6-6,CASSYAQGYEQYF,TGTGCCAGCAGTTACGCGCAGGGGTACGAGCAGTACTTC
TRBJ1-1,few,-,TRBV19,CASSIVTEAFF,TGTGCCAGTAGTATTGTGACCGAAGCTTTCTTT
TRBJ1-5,once,-,TRBV16,CASSPDSFWNQPQHF,TGTGCCAGCAGCCCGGACTCCTTTTGGAATCAGCCCCAGCATTTT
TRBJ2-7,few,-,TRBV5-1,CASSYDRSYEQYF,TGCGCCAGCAGCTATGACAGGTCCTACGAGCAGTACTTC
TRBJ2-2,-,-,TRBV5-1,CASSLKGPATGELFF,TGCGCCAGCAGTCTGAAGGGGCCGGCCACCGGGGAGCTGTTTTTT
TRBJ2-2,-,-,TRBV5-1,CASSIPEGTGELFF,TGCGCCAGCAGCATCCCGGAGGGAACCGGGGAGCTGTTTTTT
TRBJ1-2,few,-,TRBV6-5,CASMGNGYYGYTF,TGTGCCAGCATGGGGAACGGATACTATGGCTACACCTTC
TRBJ2-7,-,-,TRBV4-1,CASSQANSGNYEQYF,TGCGCCAGCAGCCAAGCTAATAGCGGTAACTACGAGCAGTACTTC
TRBJ2-3,-,TRBD2,TRBV11-2,CASSLGASGATDTQYF,TGTGCCAGCAGCTTAGGGGCTAGCGGGGCCACAGATACGCAGTATTTT
TRBJ2-1,once,-,TRBV20-1,CSARVTSEQFF,TGCAGTGCTAGGGTCACGAGTGAGCAGTTCTTC